One sample yielded the 10 T cell receptor beta chains listed below, sequenced in a study of blood T cell repertoires in COVID-19 (TCRdb year 2020). The library was made by the immunoSEQ multiplex PCR assay. TCRdb limited this immuneACCESS table to in-frame rearrangements with V and J called. A share of clones is missing; checked studies link under half to unresolved V genes, and the rest is unexplained. The sample table records about 410,000 clones; approximately 89% of these occur just once. Of the sample, roughly 1.6% falls within the top ten clones. The source material was peripheral blood. These TCRs come from a woman aged 40-49 years with COVID-19, enrolled during active disease.

A remark on this clone: Other nucleotide sequences from this sample produce the same CDR3. The chain joins TRBV5-1 to TRBJ1-5; D is unclear. Deletions cut 2 bases from V and 1 base from J, with 10 bases between. This CDR3 has 15 residues. Germline V lookup: CDR1 SGHRS, CDR2 YFSETQ. The CDR3 sequence: CASSFTGESNQPQHF. The CDR3, as DNA: TGCGCCAGCAGCTTTACCGGGGAAAGCAATCAGCCCCAGCATTTT.

This chain links TRBV5-1 with TRBJ1-1; TRBD1 agrees at 8 bases. Trimming took 4 bases from V and 1 from J; bases not matched to a gene: 9. Germline values: CDR1 SGHRS, CDR2 YFSETQ. The length of the CDR3 is 16 residues. CDR3 sequence: CASSPWTGYENTEAFF. CDR3 sequence (DNA): TGCGCCAGCAGCCCTTGGACAGGGTACGAGAACACTGAAGCTTTCTTT.

CDR3 coding DNA: TGTGCCACCAGTGAGCGCGACAGCTATCAGCCCCAGCATTTT. This gives the protein CATSERDSYQPQHF. The J gene is TRBJ1-5, the V gene TRBV24-1; perhaps TRBD1 as D (5 bases). Trimming cost V 4 bases and J 5 bases, with 11 bases left between them. CDR1 KGHDR and CDR2 SFDVKD come from the germline V gene. This CDR3 has 14 residues.

The chain employs TRBV10-3 and TRBJ2-3; D is perhaps TRBD2 (7 bases). CDR3 length: 14 residues. The germline V gene encodes CDR1 ENHRY and CDR2 SYGVKD. V lost 10 bases to trimming and J lost 4 bases, with 18 bases between them. CDR3 sequence reads: CATSNGGGPDTQYF. As DNA, the CDR3 is TGTGCCACTTCTAATGGGGGGGGCCCAGATACGCAGTATTTT.

The chain has TRBV7-2 and TRBJ2-7; 7 bases map to TRBD2. Germline-derived CDR1 and CDR2 are SGHTA and FQGNSA. Trimming removed 7 bases from V and 2 bases from J; junction bases left unmatched: 8. The CDR3 loop spans 14 amino acids. CDR3 coding DNA: TGTGCCAGCAATATACGGGGAGGGGCCTACGAGCAGTACTTC. It yields the protein CASNIRGGAYEQYF.

The V call is TRBV6-1, the J call TRBJ2-7; TRBD1 aligns across 10 bases. The germline gives CDR1 MNHNS, CDR2 SASEGT. With V trimmed by 3 bases and J by 8 bases, 7 bases remained unmatched. CDR3 length: 14 amino acids. The CDR3 protein is CASSDPTGGVQQYF. The CDR3 nucleotides read TGTGCCAGCAGTGACCCGACAGGGGGCGTTCAGCAGTACTTC.

The chain carries TRBV24-1 and TRBJ1-2, with TRBD1 matching 11 bases. The V segment lost 3 bases and the J segment 4 bases; nucleotides outside the gene matches: 6. The CDR3 sequence is 16 residues long. Germline V CDR1 and CDR2: KGHDR, SFDVKD. The CDR3 nucleotides are TGTGCCACCAGTGATCCGCGGACAGGGGGCTCCTATGGCTACACCTTC. Protein sequence: CATSDPRTGGSYGYTF.

The chain carries TRBV23-1 and TRBJ1-5, with 7 bases matching TRBD1. TRBV23-1 is treated as an ORF (open reading frame) with a function not yet certain. The V segment lost 0 bases and the J segment 3 bases; nucleotides outside the gene matches: 8. The CDR3 loop spans 17 amino acids. Here the CDR3 DNA reads TGCGCCAGCAGTCAATCGGCAGGGGGATGCGACAATCAGCCCCAGCATTTT. The encoded protein is CASSQSAGGCDNQPQHF.

V is TRBV9 and J is TRBJ1-1, with D possibly TRBD1 on 5 matching bases. The CDR3 has 16 residues. Trimming removed 4 bases from V and 1 base from J, with 17 bases in between. Germline lookup yields CDR1 SGDLS and CDR2 YYNGEE. The CDR3: CASSSLGASGNTEAFF. In DNA, the CDR3 is TGTGCCAGCAGCTCTTTAGGGGCTTCGGGGAACACTGAAGCTTTCTTT.

The CDR3 bases are TGCGCCAGACCTCCGCGGCCGCGTACCGACGGAAACACCATATATTTT. Amino acids: CARPPRPRTDGNTIYF. This chain connects TRBV23-1 to TRBJ1-3; D gene uncertain. TRBV23-1 is annotated as an ORF whose role is uncertain. CDR3 size: 16 residues. Trimming removed 9 bases at V and 4 bases at J, with 22 bases between.